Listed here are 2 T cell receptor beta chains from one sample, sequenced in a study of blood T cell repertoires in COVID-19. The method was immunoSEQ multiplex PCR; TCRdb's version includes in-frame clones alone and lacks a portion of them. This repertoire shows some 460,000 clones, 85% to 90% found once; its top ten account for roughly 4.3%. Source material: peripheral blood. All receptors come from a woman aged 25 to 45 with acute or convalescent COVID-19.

CDR3 in amino acids: CASSRTGARREPQHF. The DNA of the CDR3 is TGTGCCAGCAGCCGAACAGGGGCCCGAAGGGAGCCCCAGCATTTT. The gene calls are TRBV11-2 and TRBJ1-5; TRBD1 agrees at 7 bases. This CDR3 has 15 amino acids. V gave up 5 bases and J gave up 8 bases; unmatched junction bases: 12. Germline V gene data show CDR1 as SGHAT and CDR2 as FQNNGV.

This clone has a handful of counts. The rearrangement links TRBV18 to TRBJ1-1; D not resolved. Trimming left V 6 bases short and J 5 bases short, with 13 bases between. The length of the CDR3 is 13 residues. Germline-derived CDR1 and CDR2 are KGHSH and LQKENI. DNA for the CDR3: TGTGCCAGCTCCCCTAGTCCCGGGACTGAAGCTTTCTTT. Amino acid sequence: CASSPSPGTEAFF.